This record covers a single T cell receptor (beta chain). Antigen: not known. V gave up 4 bases and J gave up 0 bases, with 8 bases separating them. Germline CDR1 is SGHTA and CDR2 is FQGNSA. The CDR3 runs to 14 residues. The data stem from a study of T cell clonotyping in hematopoietic cell transplantation. Measured with immunoSEQ multiplex PCR; TCRdb has only the in-frame clones, and not every one. Of approximately 42,000 clones in the sample, 95% are singletons; the top ten hold about 0.91%. Points from the study as a whole: After transplant, recipient diversity fell while pathologically expanded clonotypes grew through day 180. Graft donor and pretransplant recipient Inverse Simpson Index values predicted broader posttransplant TCR diversity. Cells were unsorted, so CD4 and CD8 contributions were not separated. Few recipient clonotypes overlapped donors; over 97% were de novo at given depth.

The material sequenced was peripheral blood mononuclear cells. The chain employs TRBV7-2 and TRBJ2-3, with no clear D. The clonotype originates from a man aged 30-40 years in good health. Some clones in this sample may be carry-over from other donors' samples. The DNA of the CDR3 is TGTGCCAGCAGCTCGAGTGCTAGCACAGATACGCAGTATTTT. Amino acid sequence: CASSSSASTDTQYF.